In its sample, the clone carrying this T cell receptor beta chain was seen many times. The sample belongs to a study of read filtering for tumor transcriptome and immune sequencing. From 300 to 450 ng of RNA, a library with molecular barcoded alpha/delta and beta/gamma adaptors was made. Each CDR3 protein is one row after TCRdb ran MiXCR on the reads. The sample has over 45,000 distinct CDR3 sequences, roughly 12% seen once. Trimming shortened V by 3 bases and J by 5 bases, and 22 bases separated the two germline ends. The CDR3 is made up of 16 amino acids. The germline gives CDR1 GTSNPN, CDR2 SVGIG (reference sequence).

The chain employs TRBV30 and TRBJ1-1, with a tentative D call TRBD1 (6 bases). Specimen: a population of CD138-negative cells sorted from bone marrow. The sequence came from a donor older than 35 with multiple myeloma. The CDR3 nucleotides are TGTGCCTGGAGGACCCCCGGGGGGGCAGGGAGAACTGAAGCTTTCTTT. It yields the protein CAWRTPGGAGRTEAFF.